This T cell receptor beta chain stems from a study of breast tumors, draining lymph nodes, adjacent tissues. Regarding the study as a whole: Tumor T cell lymph node origin was a supported hypothesis, not proven.

Breast cancer patients provided tissue from their axillary draining lymph nodes. This CDR3 is built from 8 residues. The germline CDR1 and CDR2 sequences are MNHEY and SVGAGI. This clonotype was recorded many times. Its target is not known. The junction departs from the called germline gene at one end, perhaps through a read error. MiXCR, applied by TCRdb to the multiplex PCR reads, yields one record per CDR3 protein. The sample carries approximately 100,000 distinct CDR3 sequences, less than 25% recorded once. The chain uses TRBV6-5 and TRBJ2-7, with D maybe TRBD1 (5 bases). Sequencing was carried out using axillary lymph node tissue. The TCR comes from a female donor with breast cancer. Some clones in this sample may be carry-over from other donors' samples. The CDR3 DNA reads TGTGCCAGCAGAATCAGGGTCTTC. This translates into CASRIRVF.